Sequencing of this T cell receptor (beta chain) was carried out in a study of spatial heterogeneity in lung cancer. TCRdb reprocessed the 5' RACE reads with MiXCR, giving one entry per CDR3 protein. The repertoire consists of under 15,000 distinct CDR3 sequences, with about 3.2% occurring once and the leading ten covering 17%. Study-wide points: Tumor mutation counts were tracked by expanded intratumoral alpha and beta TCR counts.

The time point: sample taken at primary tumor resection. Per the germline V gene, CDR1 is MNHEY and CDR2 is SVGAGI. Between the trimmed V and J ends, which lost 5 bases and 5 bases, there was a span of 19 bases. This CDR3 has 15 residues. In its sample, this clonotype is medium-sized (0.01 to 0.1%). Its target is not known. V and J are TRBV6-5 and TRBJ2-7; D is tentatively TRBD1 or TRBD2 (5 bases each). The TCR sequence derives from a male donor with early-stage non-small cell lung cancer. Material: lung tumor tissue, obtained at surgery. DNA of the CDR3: TGTGCCAGCAGTCGCCGGGACCTCAAGCAGGACGAGCAGTACTTC. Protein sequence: CASSRRDLKQDEQYF.